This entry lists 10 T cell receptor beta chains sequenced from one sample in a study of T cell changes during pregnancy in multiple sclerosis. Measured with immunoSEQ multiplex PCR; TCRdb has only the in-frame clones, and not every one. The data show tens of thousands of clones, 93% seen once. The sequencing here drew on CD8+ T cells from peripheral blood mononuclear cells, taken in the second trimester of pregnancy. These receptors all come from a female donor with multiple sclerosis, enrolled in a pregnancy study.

Here the CDR3 reads CASSAYAGGSAGELFF. The CDR3 DNA reads TGTGCCAGCAGCGCCTACGCGGGGGGCAGCGCCGGGGAGCTGTTTTTT. The rearrangement links TRBV9 to TRBJ2-2; TRBD2 agrees at 8 bases. Germline V gene lookup returns CDR1 SGDLS and CDR2 YYNGEE. CDR3 length: 16 residues. Losses at the gene ends were 3 bases for V and 6 bases for J; bases not matched to a gene: 10.

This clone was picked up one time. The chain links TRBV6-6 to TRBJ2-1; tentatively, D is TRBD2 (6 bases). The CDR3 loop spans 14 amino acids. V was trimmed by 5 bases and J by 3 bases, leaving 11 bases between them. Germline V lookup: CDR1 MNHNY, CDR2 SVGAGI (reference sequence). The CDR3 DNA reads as TGTGCCAGCAGTCCGGGACTCATCTACAATGAGCAGTTCTTC. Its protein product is CASSPGLIYNEQFF.

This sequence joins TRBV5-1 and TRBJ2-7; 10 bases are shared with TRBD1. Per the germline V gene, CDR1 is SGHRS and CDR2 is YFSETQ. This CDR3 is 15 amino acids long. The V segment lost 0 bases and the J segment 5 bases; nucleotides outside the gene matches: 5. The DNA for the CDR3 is TGCGCCAGCAGCTTGGATGGGACAGGGGTCCACGAGCAGTACTTC. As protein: CASSLDGTGVHEQYF.

CDR3 sequence: CASSVTDYNEQFF. CDR3 nucleotides: TGTGCCAGCAGCGTAACAGACTACAATGAGCAGTTCTTC. The chain uses TRBV9 and TRBJ2-1; no firm D call. The CDR3 sequence is 13 residues long. Germline V CDR1 and CDR2: SGDLS, YYNGEE. Trimming stripped 1 base from V and 3 bases from J, with 5 bases between. The full variable domain, completed using reference TRBV9 and TRBJ2-1, is DSGVTQTPKHLITATGQRVTLRCSPRSGDLSVYWYQQSLDQGLQFLIQYYNGEERAKGNILERFSAQQFPDLHSELNLSSLELGDSALYFCASSVTDYNEQFFGPGTRLTVL.

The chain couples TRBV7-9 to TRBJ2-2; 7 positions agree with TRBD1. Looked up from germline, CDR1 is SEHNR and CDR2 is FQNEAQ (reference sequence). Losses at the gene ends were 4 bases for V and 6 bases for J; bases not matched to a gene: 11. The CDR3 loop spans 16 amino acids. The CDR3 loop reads CASSYRQGEVAGELFF. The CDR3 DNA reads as TGTGCCAGCAGCTATCGACAGGGAGAAGTAGCCGGGGAGCTGTTTTTT.

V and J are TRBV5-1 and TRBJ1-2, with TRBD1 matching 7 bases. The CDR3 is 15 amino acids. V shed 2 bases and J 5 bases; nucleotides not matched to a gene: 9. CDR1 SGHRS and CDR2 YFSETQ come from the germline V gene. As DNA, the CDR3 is TGCGCCAGCAGCTTCGGGGGGGACAGCCCTTATGGCTACACCTTC. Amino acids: CASSFGGDSPYGYTF. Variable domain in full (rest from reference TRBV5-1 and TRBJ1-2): KAGVTQTPRYLIKTRGQQVTLSCSPISGHRSVSWYQQTPGQGLQFLFEYFSETQRNKGNFPGRFSGRQFSNSRSEMNVSTLELGDSALYLCASSFGGDSPYGYTFGSGTRLTVV.

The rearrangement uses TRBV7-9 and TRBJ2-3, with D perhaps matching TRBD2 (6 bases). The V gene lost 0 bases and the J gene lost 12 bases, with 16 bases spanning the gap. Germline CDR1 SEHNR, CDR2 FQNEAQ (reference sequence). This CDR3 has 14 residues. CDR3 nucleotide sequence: TGTGCCAGCAGCTTAGCTCAGTCACGGGAGTCCCAGTATTTT. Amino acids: CASSLAQSRESQYF.

The CDR3 here is CASSLELGRGANVLTF. The DNA of the CDR3 is TGTGCCAGCAGCTTGGAATTGGGGCGAGGGGCCAACGTCCTGACTTTC. The chain employs TRBV5-4 and TRBJ2-6; weak D call: TRBD1 (5 bases). Trimming left V 0 bases short and J 4 bases short, with 11 bases between. The CDR3 consists of 16 residues. Per the germline V gene, CDR1 is SGHNT and CDR2 is YYREEE (reference sequence).

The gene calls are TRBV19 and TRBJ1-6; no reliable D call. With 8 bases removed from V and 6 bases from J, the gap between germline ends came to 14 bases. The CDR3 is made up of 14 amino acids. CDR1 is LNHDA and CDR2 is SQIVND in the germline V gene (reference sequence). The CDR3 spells CASRGGALNSPLHF. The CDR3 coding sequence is TGTGCCAGTCGCGGTGGAGCCCTTAATTCACCCCTCCACTTT.

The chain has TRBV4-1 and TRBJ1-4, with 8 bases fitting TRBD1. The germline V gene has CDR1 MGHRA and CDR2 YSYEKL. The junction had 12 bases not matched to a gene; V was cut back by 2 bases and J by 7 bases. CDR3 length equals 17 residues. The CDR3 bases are TGCGCCAGCAGCCAACGACAGGGGAGCGTCGTTGGTGAAAAACTGTTTTTT. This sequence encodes CASSQRQGSVVGEKLFF.